This T cell receptor (beta chain) comes out of a study of T cell changes during pregnancy in multiple sclerosis. Data came from immunoSEQ multiplex PCR; TCRdb stores just in-frame clones and leaves some out. The sample records tens of thousands of clones, around 92% being singletons. This clone is judged medium-sized. V dropped 6 bases and J dropped 2 bases, with 14 bases sitting between them. CDR3 size: 14 residues. Germline CDR1 is MNHEY and CDR2 is SMNVEV (reference sequence). The rearrangement uses TRBV27 and TRBJ2-7, with TRBD1 as a possible D gene (5 bases). The TCR was taken from a female donor in good health, enrolled as a control in a pregnancy study. The sequencing here drew on peripheral blood, taken in the second trimester of pregnancy. The CDR3 nucleotides read TGTGCCAGCAGGTTGACAGTCCTTGCCTACGAGCAGTACTTC. This sequence encodes CASRLTVLAYEQYF.